These 3 T cell receptor beta chains originate from one sample sequenced in a study of cytomegalovirus exposure and HLA in healthy donors. A multiplex PCR was run with 60 Vbeta primers and 13 Jbeta primers. Produced via immunoSEQ multiplex PCR; TCRdb's table is partial and in-frame only. The sample shows roughly 100,000 clones, about 83% of them seen only once. Sequencing was done on a sample of PBMCs. The receptors were sampled from a man aged 18 to 30 in good health and CMV-seronegative.

The J gene is TRBJ2-1, the V gene TRBV29-1; the match to TRBD2 covers 9 bases. CDR3 size: 14 residues. J gave up 6 bases and V 5 bases, and 8 bases lay outside the gene matches. CDR1 is SQVTM and CDR2 is ANQGSEA in the germline V gene. CDR3 residues: CSVPDSGSINEQFF. The CDR3 nucleotides read TGCAGCGTTCCGGATAGCGGGAGTATCAATGAGCAGTTCTTC.

This chain joins TRBV4-2 and TRBJ1-2; D gene uncertain. This CDR3 spans 14 amino acids. Per germline, CDR1 LGHNA and CDR2 YNFKEQ. V was pared by 5 bases and J by 3 bases, with 13 bases between. CDR3 nucleotides: TGTGCCAGCAGCGAGGGTAACCTGGACTATGGCTACACCTTC. Protein product: CASSEGNLDYGYTF.

CDR3 DNA sequence: TGTGCCTGGAGTGCCAGGACAGAAGGCTACACCTTC. Protein: CAWSARTEGYTF. The chain carries TRBV30 and TRBJ1-2, with D perhaps TRBD1 (6 bases). This CDR3 is 12 amino acids long. V lost 1 base and J lost 8, with 11 bases in between. Germline values: CDR1 GTSNPN, CDR2 SVGIG (reference sequence). The full variable domain, completed using reference TRBV30 and TRBJ1-2, is SQTIHQWPATLVQPVGSPLSLECTVEGTSNPNLYWYRQAAGRGLQLLFYSVGIGQISSEVPQNLSASRPQDRQFILSSKKLLLSDSGFYLCAWSARTEGYTFGSGTRLTVV.